This TCR beta chain was obtained from a study of CD8 T cells in ankylosing spondylitis. In this sample, this clonotype turned up many times. Its antigen is not known. This CDR3 is 15 amino acids long. Deletions cut 0 bases from V and 6 bases from J, with 13 bases between. Looked up from germline, CDR1 is LNHNV and CDR2 is YYDKDF (reference sequence). TCRdb re-analysed the 5' RACE reads in MiXCR, keeping a single row per CDR3 protein. The sample holds about 240,000 distinct CDR3 sequences, around 10% seen once. Study conclusions and caveats: Disease-associated clones were CD8+ and fairly uncommon in peripheral blood. Earlier work had already found some motif variants in reactive arthritis synovial fluid and blood. Characteristic, it appeared, of ankylosing spondylitis blood was a TCR beta motif of about eight highly homologous variants.

Sequencing was performed on blood, either unsorted or a sorted T cell fraction (not recorded which). The rearrangement links TRBV15 to TRBJ2-3, with D perhaps given as TRBD1 or TRBD2 (5 bases each). This receptor was identified in a male donor with ankylosing spondylitis or in good health (not recorded which). The CDR3 nucleotides are TGTGCCACCAGCAGAGATCGGGGCTACGCGGATACGCAGTATTTT. It codes for CATSRDRGYADTQYF.